The 28 T cell receptor beta chains in this list originate from one sample, sequenced in a study of OX40 agonist ivuxolimab in advanced cancers. Clones were sequenced by immunoSEQ multiplex PCR, and TCRdb holds only the in-frame ones, with some missing. The sample has about 78,000 clones; roughly 84% are singletons. The input for sequencing was CD4+ or CD8+ T cells sorted from blood, taken in a trial of the OX40 agonist ivuxolimab. The receptor source for this set is an adult with an advanced solid tumor such as melanoma, head and neck, liver or kidney cancer.

This clone was observed a few times. The chain links TRBV4-1 to TRBJ2-5, with 8 bases that match TRBD2. Per the germline V gene, CDR1 is MGHRA and CDR2 is YSYEKL. There are 17 residues in the CDR3. The J segment lost 5 bases and the V segment lost 5 bases, leaving 16 bases of the junction unmatched. The CDR3 DNA reads as TGCGCCAGCAGCTCTCTCGCCCAGCGGGAGCGTACGGAGACCCAGTACTTC. Its protein product is CASSSLAQRERTETQYF.

The V and J genes are TRBV15 and TRBJ2-3, with 13 bases lining up with TRBD2. The germline V gene encodes CDR1 LNHNV and CDR2 YYDKDF (reference sequence). CDR3 size: 17 residues. V lost 3 bases and J lost 4; bases outside the gene matches: 7. CDR3 in amino acids: CATSRERLAGGPDTQYF. CDR3 nucleotides: TGTGCCACCAGCAGGGAGCGACTAGCGGGAGGCCCAGATACGCAGTATTTT.

The chain recombines TRBV5-5 with TRBJ1-2; D is unclear. Between the trimmed V and J ends, which lost 3 bases and 4 bases, there was a span of 10 bases. This CDR3 region has 13 residues. Per germline, CDR1 SGHKS and CDR2 YYEKEE (reference sequence). The CDR3 spells CASSSNHPYGYTF. The DNA for the CDR3 is TGTGCCAGCAGCTCCAACCATCCCTATGGCTACACCTTC.

The chain recombines TRBV4-3 with TRBJ2-3; D is unclear. The CDR3 consists of 21 residues. Germline V gene sequence: CDR1 LGHNA, CDR2 YSLEER. The V end was cut by 0 bases, the J end by 2 bases, with 27 bases between. CDR3 protein: CASSQEYPFIIGSRDTDTQYF. For the CDR3, the DNA is TGCGCCAGCAGCCAAGAGTACCCCTTCATTATAGGAAGCCGCGACACAGATACGCAGTATTTT.

The chain carries TRBV7-2 and TRBJ2-3; tentative D call: TRBD2 (5 bases). The CDR3 extends over 13 amino acids. Germline assignment: CDR1 SGHTA and CDR2 FQGNSA. Trimming left V 4 bases short and J 0 bases short, with 5 bases between. CDR3 amino acids: CASSWTSTDTQYF. The CDR3 DNA reads as TGTGCCAGCAGCTGGACTAGCACAGATACGCAGTATTTT.

The chain uses TRBV6-5 and TRBJ2-7; the match to TRBD2 covers 14 bases. Germline values: CDR1 MNHEY, CDR2 SVGAGI. The CDR3 runs 16 residues. V was clipped by 2 bases and J by 3 bases; unmatched bases: 3. CDR3 amino acids: CASSYGGTSGSYEQYF. The CDR3 DNA sequence: TGTGCCAGCAGTTACGGAGGGACTAGCGGGAGCTACGAGCAGTACTTC.

The V call is TRBV28, the J call TRBJ2-5; 9 bases align to TRBD1. The length of the CDR3 is 15 residues. After removal of 5 bases from V and 6 bases from J, the junction contained 10 bases not matched to a gene. Per germline, CDR1 MDHEN and CDR2 SYDVKM. Here the CDR3 DNA reads TGTGCCAGCAGTGTAGGACAGGGGAACGGAAAGACCCAGTACTTC. It encodes CASSVGQGNGKTQYF.

The V and J genes are TRBV5-1 and TRBJ2-1, with no clear D. V lost 2 bases, J lost 6 bases, and 6 bases lay in between. The CDR3 covers 12 residues. Germline assignment: CDR1 SGHRS and CDR2 YFSETQ. CDR3 residues: CASSFSSNEQFF. CDR3 DNA sequence: TGCGCCAGCAGCTTTTCGTCCAATGAGCAGTTCTTC.

The chain employs TRBV5-4 and TRBJ1-4; 9 bases map to TRBD1. V trimming: 4 bases; J trimming: 7 bases; junction bases outside the gene matches: 11. The length of the CDR3 is 16 residues. CDR1 and CDR2 from the germline V gene are SGHNT and YYREEE (reference sequence). The CDR3 here is CASSLPTGTGSEKLFF. The CDR3 bases are TGTGCCAGCAGCCTCCCCACCGGGACAGGGAGTGAAAAACTGTTTTTT.

This clone was picked up a small number of times. The chain has TRBV14 and TRBJ1-1, with D possibly being TRBD1 (5 bases). Germline assignment: CDR1 SGHDN and CDR2 FVKESK. This CDR3 has 13 residues. Trimming removed 1 base from V and 4 bases from J, with 7 bases in between. Written as DNA, the CDR3 is TGTGCCAGCAGCCAAGTGAGGGGCACTGAAGCTTTCTTT. Protein product: CASSQVRGTEAFF.

The chain links TRBV18 to TRBJ2-1, with TRBD1 matching over 10 bases. This CDR3 contains 15 residues. Germline V lookup: CDR1 KGHSH, CDR2 LQKENI. Trimming cost V 2 bases and J 3 bases; bases outside gene matches: 1. CDR3 loop: CASSPGQGDYNEQFF. CDR3 coding DNA: TGTGCCAGCTCACCAGGACAGGGGGACTACAATGAGCAGTTCTTC.

The chain has TRBV9 and TRBJ1-1, with D unresolved. CDR1 SGDLS and CDR2 YYNGEE come from the germline V gene. The CDR3 is 14 amino acids. V lost 4 bases, J lost 2 bases, and 12 bases lay in between. The CDR3: CASSFTEFNTEAFF. In DNA, the CDR3 is TGTGCCAGCAGCTTTACTGAGTTCAACACTGAAGCTTTCTTT.

This chain uses TRBV19 with TRBJ2-1; no firm D call. CDR3 length equals 12 residues. Germline V lookup: CDR1 LNHDA, CDR2 SQIVND (reference sequence). Trimming removed 2 bases at V and 8 bases at J, with 7 bases between. CDR3 sequence reads: CASSIRRYEQFF. The CDR3 DNA reads as TGTGCCAGTAGTATAAGGAGATATGAGCAGTTCTTC.

The chain carries TRBV11-1 and TRBJ2-3, with 11 bases matching TRBD2. CDR1 and CDR2 from the germline V gene are SGHAT and FQDESV (reference sequence). The CDR3 loop spans 17 amino acids. V was clipped by 6 bases and J by 5 bases; unmatched bases: 13. CDR3 in DNA: TGTGCCAGCAGTTTTAGGCTAGCGGGAGGCCAACTAGATACGCAGTATTTT. It specifies CASSFRLAGGQLDTQYF.

The gene calls are TRBV27 and TRBJ2-3; D gene unclear. The CDR3 spans 12 residues. V was shortened by 5 bases and J by 2 bases, with 5 bases between the two germline ends. From germline, CDR1 is MNHEY and CDR2 SMNVEV (reference sequence). Here the CDR3 DNA reads TGTGCCAGCAGTCCATCCACAGATACGCAGTATTTT. Residues: CASSPSTDTQYF.

The DNA of the CDR3 is TGTGCCAGCAGTTCTTCTAATGAAAAACTGTTTTTT. Translating gives CASSSSNEKLFF. The chain carries TRBV6-6 and TRBJ1-4; no clear D. CDR1 MNHNY and CDR2 SVGAGI come from the germline V gene (reference sequence). V gave up 4 bases and J gave up 3 bases, with 3 bases separating them. The CDR3 has 12 amino acids.

The J gene is TRBJ1-5, the V gene TRBV4-3, with TRBD1 as a possible D gene (5 bases). Germline V gene lookup returns CDR1 LGHNA and CDR2 YSLEER. V was shortened by 1 base and J by 4 bases, with 11 bases between the two germline ends. This CDR3 is 15 amino acids long. CDR3 in DNA: TGCGCCAGCAGCCAAGCGTGGACACCGAATCAGCCCCAGCATTTT. Residues: CASSQAWTPNQPQHF.

This clone has only one observation. CDR3 in amino acids: CASSHDSYPGYEQYF. Written as DNA, the CDR3 is TGTGCCAGCAGCCATGATTCCTATCCAGGGTACGAGCAGTACTTC. This chain joins TRBV6-5 and TRBJ2-7, with D perhaps TRBD1 (5 bases). The CDR3 length is 15 residues. Germline CDR1 reads MNHEY; CDR2 reads SVGAGI. Trimming shortened V by 6 bases and J by 4 bases, and 19 bases separated the two germline ends.

This chain links TRBV5-5 with TRBJ1-4, with D possibly TRBD1 on 6 matching bases. Germline CDR1 SGHKS, CDR2 YYEKEE (reference sequence). Trimming cost V 8 bases and J 7 bases, with 15 bases left between them. The CDR3 contains 13 residues. This chain's CDR3 is CASTGTPGEKLFF. The CDR3 nucleotides are TGTGCCAGTACAGGGACTCCGGGTGAAAAACTGTTTTTT.

The gene calls are TRBV5-6 and TRBJ2-5; TRBD1 aligns across 9 bases. With V trimmed by 4 bases and J by 6 bases, 10 bases remained unmatched. The CDR3 consists of 15 residues. The germline V gene encodes CDR1 SGHDT and CDR2 YYEEEE. DNA for the CDR3: TGTGCCAGCAGCCCGGGACAGGGAGGTCGAAAGACCCAGTACTTC. This codes for CASSPGQGGRKTQYF.

The chain joins TRBV29-1 to TRBJ2-7; 9 positions agree with TRBD1. After removal of 4 bases from V and 4 bases from J, the junction contained 8 bases not matched to a gene. Germline loops: CDR1 SQVTM, CDR2 ANQGSEA. The CDR3 covers 14 residues. The chain's CDR3 is CSVVSGTGRYEQYF. The DNA for the CDR3 is TGCAGCGTTGTGTCGGGGACAGGGCGTTACGAGCAGTACTTC.

The chain has TRBV19 and TRBJ2-1; maybe TRBD1 (6 bases). The germline gives CDR1 LNHDA, CDR2 SQIVND (reference sequence). Trimming pared 6 bases from V and 3 bases from J, leaving 15 bases between. CDR3 length: 15 residues. CDR3 protein: CASRPQGTYYNEQFF. In DNA, the CDR3 is TGTGCCAGTAGACCACAGGGTACCTACTACAATGAGCAGTTCTTC.

J is TRBJ2-7 and V is TRBV4-1, with 7 bases fitting TRBD1. The junction had 5 bases not matched to a gene; V was cut back by 1 base and J by 2 bases. This CDR3 comprises 15 residues. The germline V gene has CDR1 MGHRA and CDR2 YSYEKL. The CDR3 here is CASSQVPRGTYEQYF. In nucleotides, the CDR3 is TGCGCCAGCAGCCAAGTCCCCAGGGGGACCTACGAGCAGTACTTC.

This chain joins TRBV10-3 and TRBJ2-7, with TRBD2 matching over 8 bases. Germline CDR1 ENHRY, CDR2 SYGVKD. This CDR3 contains 13 residues. The V gene end was trimmed by 4 bases and the J gene end by 2 bases; junction bases not matched to a gene: 1. CDR3 amino acids: CAISAGLAYEQYF. CDR3 DNA: TGTGCCATCAGTGCGGGACTAGCCTACGAGCAGTACTTC.

The J gene is TRBJ2-7, the V gene TRBV18; no clear D gene. Trimming pared 2 bases from V and 0 bases from J, leaving 5 bases between. This CDR3 has 13 residues. The germline V gene encodes CDR1 KGHSH and CDR2 LQKENI. CDR3: CASSPEVSYEQYF. The CDR3 bases are TGTGCCAGCTCACCAGAGGTCTCCTACGAGCAGTACTTC.

The V gene is TRBV10-3, the J gene TRBJ2-7; D gene unclear. Germline CDR1 ENHRY, CDR2 SYGVKD. This CDR3 spans 14 amino acids. V was shortened by 0 bases and J by 3 bases, with 9 bases between the two germline ends. The CDR3 DNA reads as TGTGCCATCAGTGAGTCCGTCGGTGGCTACGAGCAGTACTTC. Its protein is CAISESVGGYEQYF.

This chain joins TRBV7-8 and TRBJ2-1; 12 bases align to TRBD2. Germline CDR1 is SGHVS and CDR2 is FQNEAQ. The junction had 6 bases not matched to a gene; V was cut back by 2 bases and J by 1 base. The CDR3 runs 18 residues. CDR3: CASSLRASGRDSYNEQFF. For the CDR3, the DNA is TGTGCCAGCAGCTTAAGGGCTAGCGGGAGGGATTCCTACAATGAGCAGTTCTTC.

This clone is a singleton in its sample. The chain employs TRBV11-2 and TRBJ2-1; D gene unclear. In germline, CDR1 is SGHAT, CDR2 FQNNGV. CDR3 size: 13 residues. Trimming shortened V by 6 bases and J by 4 bases, and 10 bases separated the two germline ends. The CDR3 is CASRRITYNEQFF. In DNA form, the CDR3 reads TGTGCCAGCAGGCGGATAACATACAATGAGCAGTTCTTC.